The rows below give T cell receptor beta chains drawn from one sample of a study of blood T cell repertoires in COVID-19. Clones were read by immunoSEQ multiplex PCR, and TCRdb kept only the in-frame ones, dropping some. The table shows approximately 300,000 clones, with about 88% occurring only once. Sequences were obtained from PBMCs or T cells enriched from blood (not recorded which). These receptors were collected from a man in his fifties or sixties who had recovered from COVID-19. Both conserved end residues are part of each CDR3. D genes are given only for firm matches. Size values are once, few and many counts, or a class for expanded clones, and some rows have none.

v_call: TRBV11-2; clone_size: -; j_call: TRBJ2-7; d_call: -; cdr3_length: 11; cdr3_nt: TGTGCCAGCAGCTTAGTTCTTGAGCAGTACTTC; cdr3_aa: CASSLVLEQYF
v_call: TRBV6-5; clone_size: once; j_call: TRBJ1-3; d_call: TRBD1; cdr3_length: 15; cdr3_nt: TGTGCCAGCAGAGCAAGACAGGGCGCCGTAAACACCATATATTTT; cdr3_aa: CASRARQGAVNTIYF
v_call: TRBV6-5; clone_size: -; j_call: TRBJ1-6; d_call: -; cdr3_length: 16; cdr3_nt: TGTGCCAGCAGTTACTCGTTGCAGGGCCTCAATTCACCCCTCCACTTT; cdr3_aa: CASSYSLQGLNSPLHF
v_call: TRBV7-9; clone_size: -; j_call: TRBJ2-2; d_call: -; cdr3_length: 14; cdr3_nt: TGTGCCAGCAGCTTAATTAGGAACACCGGGGAGCTGTTTTTT; cdr3_aa: CASSLIRNTGELFF
v_call: TRBV11-3; clone_size: -; j_call: TRBJ2-1; d_call: -; cdr3_length: 14; cdr3_nt: TGTGCCAGCAGCTCTTACTCGTCTAGTGATGAGCAGTTCTTC; cdr3_aa: CASSSYSSSDEQFF
v_call: TRBV19; clone_size: -; j_call: TRBJ1-1; d_call: TRBD1; cdr3_length: 14; cdr3_nt: TGTGCCAGTAGTAAAGACAGGGGGAACACTGATGCTTTCTTT; cdr3_aa: CASSKDRGNTDAFF
v_call: TRBV7-2; clone_size: -; j_call: TRBJ1-2; d_call: -; cdr3_length: 14; cdr3_nt: TGTGCCAGCAGCGCCAACCGAGCGAACTATGGCTACACCTTC; cdr3_aa: CASSANRANYGYTF
v_call: TRBV19; clone_size: -; j_call: TRBJ1-2; d_call: -; cdr3_length: 14; cdr3_nt: TGTGCCAGTAATAGCTTATACGTGAACTATGGCTACACCTTC; cdr3_aa: CASNSLYVNYGYTF
v_call: TRBV5-5; clone_size: -; j_call: TRBJ2-7; d_call: -; cdr3_length: 18; cdr3_nt: TGTGCCAGCAGCCCCCCAGCCAGGGGTGTTGGGGTCTCTTACGAGCAGTACTTC; cdr3_aa: CASSPPARGVGVSYEQYF
v_call: TRBV11-3; clone_size: once; j_call: TRBJ1-3; d_call: -; cdr3_length: 13; cdr3_nt: TGTGCCAGCGGCCGGCCGGAGGTAAACACCATATATTTT; cdr3_aa: CASGRPEVNTIYF